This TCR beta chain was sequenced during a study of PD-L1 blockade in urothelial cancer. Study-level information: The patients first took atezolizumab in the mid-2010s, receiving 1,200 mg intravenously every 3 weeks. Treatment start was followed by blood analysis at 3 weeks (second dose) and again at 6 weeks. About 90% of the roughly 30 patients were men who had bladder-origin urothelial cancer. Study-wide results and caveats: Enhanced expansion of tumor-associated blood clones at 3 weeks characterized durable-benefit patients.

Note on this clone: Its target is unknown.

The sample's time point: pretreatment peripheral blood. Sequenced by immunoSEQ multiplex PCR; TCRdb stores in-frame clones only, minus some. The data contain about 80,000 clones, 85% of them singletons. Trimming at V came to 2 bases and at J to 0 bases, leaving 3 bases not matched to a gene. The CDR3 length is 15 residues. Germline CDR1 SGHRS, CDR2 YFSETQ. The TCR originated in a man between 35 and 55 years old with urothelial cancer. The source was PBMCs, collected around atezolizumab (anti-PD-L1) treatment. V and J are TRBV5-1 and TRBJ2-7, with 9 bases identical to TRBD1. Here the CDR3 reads CASSFLTGGSYEQYF. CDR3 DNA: TGCGCCAGCAGCTTTTTGACAGGGGGCTCCTACGAGCAGTACTTC.